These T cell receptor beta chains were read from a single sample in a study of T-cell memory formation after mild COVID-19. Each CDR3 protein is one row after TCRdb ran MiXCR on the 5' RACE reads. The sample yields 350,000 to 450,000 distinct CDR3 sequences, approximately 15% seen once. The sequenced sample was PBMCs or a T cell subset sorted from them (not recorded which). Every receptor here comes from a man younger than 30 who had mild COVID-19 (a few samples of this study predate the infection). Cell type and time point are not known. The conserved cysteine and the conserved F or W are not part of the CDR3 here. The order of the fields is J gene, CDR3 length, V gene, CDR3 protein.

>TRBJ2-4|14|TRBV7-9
ASSLGREAAKNIQY
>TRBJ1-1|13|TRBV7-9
ASSPSQGAWSEAF
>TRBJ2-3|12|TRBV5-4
ASSSGGNTDTQY
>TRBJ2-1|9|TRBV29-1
SVEENNEQF
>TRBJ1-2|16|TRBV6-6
ASSYSSEDRVSGYGYT
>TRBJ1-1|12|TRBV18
ASSPLSDLTEAF
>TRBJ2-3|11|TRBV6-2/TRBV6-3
ASSYPGDNTQY
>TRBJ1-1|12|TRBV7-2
ASSLAILAAEAF
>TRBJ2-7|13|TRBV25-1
ASSEGPPGTYEQY
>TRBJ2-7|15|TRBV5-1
ASSYGTGDTLPYEQY
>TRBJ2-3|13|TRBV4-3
ASSKSGTSGDTQY
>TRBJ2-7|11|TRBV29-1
SVVRGNSYEQY
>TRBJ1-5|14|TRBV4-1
ASSQALGEGGQPQH
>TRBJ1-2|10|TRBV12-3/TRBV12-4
ASTSTLRGYT
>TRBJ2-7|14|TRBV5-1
ASSPRGQGDPYEQY